Each of the 27 T cell receptor beta chains below was sequenced from the same sample in a study of blood T cell repertoires in COVID-19. Here immunoSEQ multiplex PCR was the method, and the copy in TCRdb shows in-frame clones only, minus some. The sample includes some 190,000 clones, 88% seen only once; the top ten take 5% to 8%. The sequenced sample was peripheral blood. The receptors stem from a woman in her forties who had recovered from COVID-19.

This rearrangement joins TRBV15 to TRBJ2-2; TRBD2 matches at 10 bases. This CDR3 has 16 residues. V was clipped by 2 bases and J by 1 base; unmatched bases: 1. Germline CDR1 LNHNV, CDR2 YYDKDF (reference sequence). The CDR3 coding sequence is TGTGCCACCAGCAGAATAGCGGGAGGGAACACCGGGGAGCTGTTTTTT. Amino acid sequence: CATSRIAGGNTGELFF.

The chain is built from TRBV5-1 and TRBJ2-1, with D perhaps TRBD2 (7 bases). CDR1 SGHRS and CDR2 YFSETQ come from the germline V gene. The germline V and J ends were trimmed by 0 bases and 9 bases, with 16 bases remaining between them. The CDR3 spans 15 residues. CDR3 sequence: CASSLVGGGVSEQFF. The CDR3 region has the DNA TGCGCCAGCAGCTTGGTAGGGGGAGGGGTATCTGAGCAGTTCTTC.

The J gene is TRBJ1-5, the V gene TRBV6-6; D remains unclear. This CDR3 comprises 14 residues. CDR1 is MNHNY and CDR2 is SVGAGI in the germline V gene (reference sequence). Trimming left V 10 bases short and J 0 bases short, with 13 bases between. The CDR3 loop is CATQRGNSNQPQHF. DNA for the CDR3: TGTGCCACCCAGCGGGGAAATAGCAATCAGCCCCAGCATTTT.

The sample holds one count of this clone. V usage is TRBV5-1 and J usage is TRBJ2-7; TRBD1 might be the D (6 bases). Trimming left V 1 base short and J 2 bases short, with 10 bases between. This CDR3 has 14 residues. Germline CDR1 reads SGHRS; CDR2 reads YFSETQ. The CDR3 nucleotides are TGCGCCAGCAGCTTGAGGGACACAGCCTACGAGCAGTACTTC. Translation: CASSLRDTAYEQYF.

The chain is built from TRBV28 and TRBJ1-3; D remains ambiguous. V was clipped by 4 bases and J by 6 bases, with 7 bases between them. This CDR3 is 12 amino acids long. Germline V CDR1 and CDR2: MDHEN, SYDVKM. The CDR3 DNA follows: TGTGCCAGCAGTTACGGGAAAAACACCATATATTTT. Translating it yields CASSYGKNTIYF.

As to this clone: This is likely a read error, given that the CDR3 carries no conserved phenylalanine or tryptophan at its end. Because the CDR3's place on the DNA is in doubt, the DNA is left out and the CDR3 is given as listed by TCRdb. The V and J genes are TRBV5-4 and TRBJ2-7; the table's D call TRBD2 went unverified against the DNA. The germline V gene has CDR1 SGHNT and CDR2 YYREEE (reference sequence). The CDR3 is 11 residues long, counting both termini. The CDR3 region is CASSLRSGRRC.

The chain links TRBV5-8 to TRBJ2-2; perhaps TRBD2 as D (6 bases). The CDR3 has 17 amino acids. Germline V CDR1 and CDR2: SGHTS, YDEGEE. The germline V and J ends were trimmed by 3 bases and 1 base, with 16 bases remaining between them. CDR3 sequence reads: CASSYRRGSGNTGELFF. DNA for the CDR3: TGTGCCAGCAGCTACCGTAGGGGTAGCGGGAACACCGGGGAGCTGTTTTTT.

This clone has just one count. The V and J genes are TRBV2 and TRBJ1-3; no clear D gene. The germline V and J ends were trimmed by 2 bases and 4 bases, with 9 bases remaining between them. The CDR3 length is 14 residues. From germline, CDR1 is SNHLY and CDR2 FYNNEI. The CDR3 sequence is CASSETTMGNTIYF. The CDR3 nucleotides are TGTGCCAGCAGTGAAACGACAATGGGAAACACCATATATTTT. Together with reference TRBV2 and TRBJ1-3, the CDR3 gives the full variable domain: EPEVTQTPSHQVTQMGQEVILRCVPISNHLYFYWYRQILGQKVEFLVSFYNNEISEKSEIFDDQFSVERPDGSNFTLKIRSTKLEDSAMYFCASSETTMGNTIYFGEGSWLTVV.

The rearrangement links TRBV28 to TRBJ1-4; TRBD1 matches 9 bases. Germline V CDR1 and CDR2: MDHEN, SYDVKM. The CDR3 is made up of 15 amino acids. The V segment lost 3 bases and the J segment 7 bases; nucleotides outside the gene matches: 6. CDR3 loop: CASSFTGQGSEKLFF. CDR3 nucleotides: TGTGCCAGCAGTTTTACGGGACAGGGAAGTGAAAAACTGTTTTTT. Filled out from reference TRBV28 and TRBJ1-4, the complete variable domain reads DVKVTQSSRYLVKRTGEKVFLECVQDMDHENMFWYRQDPGLGLRLIYFSYDVKMKEKGDIPEGYSVSREKKERFSLILESASTNQTSMYLCASSFTGQGSEKLFFGSGTQLSVL.

V and J are TRBV5-8 and TRBJ2-5, with TRBD2 matching 8 bases. The CDR3 covers 16 residues. CDR1 and CDR2 (germline): SGHTS, YDEGEE. After removal of 2 bases from V and 0 bases from J, the junction contained 6 bases not matched to a gene. The CDR3 spells CASSFVLAEYQETQYF. The DNA for the CDR3 is TGTGCCAGCAGCTTTGTACTAGCGGAGTACCAAGAGACCCAGTACTTC.

In its sample, this clone was seen a few times. The chain carries TRBV7-8 and TRBJ1-4, with 8 bases identical to TRBD1. The CDR3 sequence is 14 residues long. The germline V gene has CDR1 SGHVS and CDR2 FQNEAQ. Trimming at V came to 3 bases and at J to 6 bases, leaving 3 bases not matched to a gene. DNA for the CDR3: TGTGCCAGCAGCTTCGGACAGGGACATGAAAAACTGTTTTTT. It encodes CASSFGQGHEKLFF.

The rearrangement joins TRBV2 to TRBJ1-4; a weak D match, TRBD1 (6 bases). CDR1 is SNHLY and CDR2 is FYNNEI in the germline V gene. V lost 7 bases and J 7 bases, leaving 19 bases between the germline ends. The CDR3 extends over 15 amino acids. CDR3 sequence (DNA): TGTGCCAGCATTGTCTGGCCGGGGGGCAGTGAAAAACTGTTTTTT. Protein sequence: CASIVWPGGSEKLFF.

V usage is TRBV18 and J usage is TRBJ2-7, with D perhaps matching TRBD1 (6 bases). V shed 2 bases and J shed 0 bases, with 11 bases lying between them. The CDR3 covers 15 residues. The germline gives CDR1 KGHSH, CDR2 LQKENI. CDR3 DNA sequence: TGTGCCAGCTCACCATTAACAGGGAACTCCTACGAGCAGTACTTC. It codes for CASSPLTGNSYEQYF. Together with reference TRBV18 and TRBJ2-7, the CDR3 gives the full variable domain: NAGVMQNPRHLVRRRGQEARLRCSPMKGHSHVYWYRQLPEEGLKFMVYLQKENIIDESGMPKERFSAEFPKEGPSILRIQQVVRGDSAAYFCASSPLTGNSYEQYFGPGTRLTVT.

This chain connects TRBV30 to TRBJ1-1; D perhaps matches TRBD1 (5 bases). V lost 3 bases, J lost 1 base, and 15 bases lay in between. Germline values: CDR1 GTSNPN, CDR2 SVGIG (reference sequence). The CDR3 is 15 residues long. Here the CDR3 DNA reads TGTGCCTGGAGGGCCCCGCAGGGTCGGAACACTGAAGCTTTCTTT. Translating gives CAWRAPQGRNTEAFF. Full variable domain (rest looked up from reference TRBV30 and TRBJ1-1): SQTIHQWPATLVQPVGSPLSLECTVEGTSNPNLYWYRQAAGRGLQLLFYSVGIGQISSEVPQNLSASRPQDRQFILSSKKLLLSDSGFYLCAWRAPQGRNTEAFFGQGTRLTVV.

The chain links TRBV6-2 or TRBV6-3 to TRBJ2-1; 9 bases are a match to TRBD2. The germline V gene encodes CDR1 MNHEY and CDR2 SVGEGT. The CDR3 covers 16 residues. After removal of 6 bases from V and 9 bases from J, the junction contained 15 bases not matched to a gene. In nucleotides, the CDR3 is TGTGCCAGCAGCCCCCGGGTGGCGGGAGGGCTTAGTGAGCAGTTCTTC. Its translation: CASSPRVAGGLSEQFF.

The CDR3 DNA reads TGTGCCAGCAGCTCAGCATCCGGCGGGGGATTAGATACGCAGTATTTT. It is translated as CASSSASGGGLDTQYF. The rearrangement links TRBV7-3 to TRBJ2-3; TRBD2 matches 7 bases. Germline CDR1 and CDR2: SGHTA and FQGTGA. V gave up 4 bases and J gave up 5 bases; unmatched junction bases: 12. The CDR3 sequence is 16 residues long.

The chain joins TRBV24-1 to TRBJ2-7; 11 positions match TRBD2. This CDR3 is 14 amino acids long. Germline V gives CDR1 KGHDR, CDR2 SFDVKD. V lost 2 bases to trimming and J lost 5 bases; unmatched junction nucleotides: 1. Written as DNA, the CDR3 is TGTGCCACCAGTGATTCACTAGCGGGAGACGAGCAGTACTTC. It specifies CATSDSLAGDEQYF.

V and J are TRBV18 and TRBJ2-7, with D unresolved. Trimming stripped 3 bases from V and 3 bases from J, with 9 bases between. The length of the CDR3 is 13 residues. The V gene's germline CDR1 is KGHSH and CDR2 LQKENI. The CDR3 here is CASSPAQIYEQYF. CDR3 in DNA: TGTGCCAGCTCACCGGCACAGATCTACGAGCAGTACTTC.

V and J are TRBV6-2 or TRBV6-3 and TRBJ1-1; TRBD1 might be the D (5 bases). Per germline, CDR1 MNHEY and CDR2 SVGEGT. The CDR3 totals 13 residues. V lost 5 bases and J 7 bases, leaving 14 bases between the germline ends. CDR3 in DNA: TGTGCCAGCAGTCCCTCAACAGGAATTGAAGCTTTCTTT. This translates into CASSPSTGIEAFF.

CDR3 region: CAWRGGYTVNTEAFF. CDR3 coding DNA: TGTGCCTGGAGGGGAGGGTATACAGTGAACACTGAAGCTTTCTTT. The chain links TRBV30 to TRBJ1-1; no clear D. The CDR3 loop spans 15 amino acids. Germline V lookup: CDR1 GTSNPN, CDR2 SVGIG (reference sequence). Trimming stripped 3 bases from V and 0 bases from J, with 14 bases between. The full variable domain, with the rest looked up from reference TRBV30 and TRBJ1-1, is SQTIHQWPATLVQPVGSPLSLECTVEGTSNPNLYWYRQAAGRGLQLLFYSVGIGQISSEVPQNLSASRPQDRQFILSSKKLLLSDSGFYLCAWRGGYTVNTEAFFGQGTRLTVV.

The CDR3: CASRTGGIGMNTEAFF. CDR3 nucleotides: TGTGCCAGTAGGACAGGGGGCATTGGGATGAACACTGAAGCTTTCTTT. The genes are TRBV19 and TRBJ1-1, with 10 nucleotides matching TRBD1. Germline values: CDR1 LNHDA, CDR2 SQIVND (reference sequence). J was trimmed by 0 bases and V by 6 bases; bases with no gene match: 7. This CDR3 spans 16 amino acids.

The CDR3 coding sequence is TGCGCCAGCAGCTCCAACCCGGGGACTCAATATACACTCTATGGCTACACCTTC. Amino acid sequence: CASSSNPGTQYTLYGYTF. The V and J genes are TRBV5-1 and TRBJ1-2; a possible D gene is TRBD1 (5 bases). The germline V gene has CDR1 SGHRS and CDR2 YFSETQ. Trimming removed 3 bases from V and 4 bases from J, with 25 bases in between. The CDR3 sequence is 18 residues long.

The J gene is TRBJ2-1, the V gene TRBV30, with D tentatively TRBD2 (6 bases). CDR3 length: 13 residues. V dropped 0 bases and J dropped 9 bases, with 12 bases sitting between them. Germline CDR1 GTSNPN, CDR2 SVGIG (reference sequence). In DNA form, the CDR3 reads TGTGCCTGGAGTGTCGGGGGTTCGGGTGAGCAGTTCTTC. It is translated as CAWSVGGSGEQFF.

The chain links TRBV7-9 to TRBJ2-2, with D possibly matching TRBD2 (5 bases). CDR3 length: 15 amino acids. Trimming took 2 bases from V and 1 from J, leaving 8 bases between them. In germline, CDR1 is SEHNR, CDR2 FQNEAQ (reference sequence). CDR3 sequence (DNA): TGTGCCAGCAGCTTAAAACTAGGGAACACCGGGGAGCTGTTTTTT. This sequence encodes CASSLKLGNTGELFF.

The rearrangement uses TRBV2 and TRBJ2-2; D remains ambiguous. Trimming cost V 2 bases and J 7 bases, with 11 bases left between them. Germline V lookup: CDR1 SNHLY, CDR2 FYNNEI. CDR3 size: 14 residues. The CDR3 DNA is TGTGCCAGCAGTGAAAACCCCCTTAGCGGGGAGCTGTTTTTT. Translation: CASSENPLSGELFF. The full variable domain, its missing parts supplied by reference TRBV2 and TRBJ2-2, is EPEVTQTPSHQVTQMGQEVILRCVPISNHLYFYWYRQILGQKVEFLVSFYNNEISEKSEIFDDQFSVERPDGSNFTLKIRSTKLEDSAMYFCASSENPLSGELFFGEGSRLTVL.

The rearrangement uses TRBV6-2 or TRBV6-3 and TRBJ2-7; D gene uncertain. The CDR3 runs 19 residues. V was pared by 2 bases and J by 4 bases, with 27 bases between. Germline V lookup: CDR1 MNHEY, CDR2 SVGEGT. CDR3 region: CASSYASPTYRPRLYEQYF. CDR3 nucleotides: TGTGCCAGCAGTTACGCCTCGCCAACGTATCGGCCCAGACTTTACGAGCAGTACTTC.

This clone was seen once. V and J are TRBV2 and TRBJ2-3; D call uncertain. The CDR3 is 13 residues long. The V and J ends lost 6 bases and 6 bases respectively, with 13 bases between them. In germline, CDR1 is SNHLY, CDR2 FYNNEI. The CDR3 nucleotides read TGTGCCAGCAGGGCCGAAGTTTCGGATACGCAGTATTTT. This encodes CASRAEVSDTQYF.